This T cell receptor beta chain was sequenced for a study of T cell responses to AZD1222 COVID-19 vaccine. Assay used: immunoSEQ multiplex PCR; TCRdb lists only in-frame clones, some missing. The repertoire holds 90,000 to 120,000 clones, with around 92% as singletons. V was clipped by 3 bases and J by 5 bases; unmatched bases: 3. From germline, CDR1 is LGHNA and CDR2 YSLEER. CDR3 size: 14 residues. This TCR was sampled from an adult who received the AZD1222 COVID-19 vaccine. This sample comprised peripheral blood, obtained 28 days after the second AZD1222 dose. The chain is built from TRBV4-3 and TRBJ1-1, with 10 bases lining up with TRBD1. The CDR3 nucleotides read TGCGCCAGCAGCCACACGGACAGGGGGACTGAAGCTTTCTTT. This gives the protein CASSHTDRGTEAFF.